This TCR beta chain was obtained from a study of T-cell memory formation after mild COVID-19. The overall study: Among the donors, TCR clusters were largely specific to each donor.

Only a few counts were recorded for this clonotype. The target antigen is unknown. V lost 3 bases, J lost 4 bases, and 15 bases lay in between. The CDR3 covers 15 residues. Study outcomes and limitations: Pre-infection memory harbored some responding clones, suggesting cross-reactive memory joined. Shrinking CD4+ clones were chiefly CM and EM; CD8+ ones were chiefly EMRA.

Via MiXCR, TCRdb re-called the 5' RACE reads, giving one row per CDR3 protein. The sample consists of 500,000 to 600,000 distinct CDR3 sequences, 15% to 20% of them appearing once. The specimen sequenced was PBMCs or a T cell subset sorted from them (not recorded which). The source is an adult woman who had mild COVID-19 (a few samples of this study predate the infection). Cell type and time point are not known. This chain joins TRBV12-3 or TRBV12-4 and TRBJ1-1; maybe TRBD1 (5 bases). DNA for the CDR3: TGTGCCAGCAGTTTTCTGGGGTCGGGGCTCACTGAAGCTTTCTTT. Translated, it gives CASSFLGSGLTEAFF.